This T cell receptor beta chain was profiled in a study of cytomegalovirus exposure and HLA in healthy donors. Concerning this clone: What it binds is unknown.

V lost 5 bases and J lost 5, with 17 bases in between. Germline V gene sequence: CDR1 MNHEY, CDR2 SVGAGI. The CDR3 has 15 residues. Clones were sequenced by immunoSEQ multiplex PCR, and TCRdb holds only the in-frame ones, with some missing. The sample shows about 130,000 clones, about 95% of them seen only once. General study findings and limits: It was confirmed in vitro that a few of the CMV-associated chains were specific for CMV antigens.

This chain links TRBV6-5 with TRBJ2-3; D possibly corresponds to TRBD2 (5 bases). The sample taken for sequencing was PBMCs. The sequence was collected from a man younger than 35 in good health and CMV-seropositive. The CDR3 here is CASSRSVRAGDTQYF. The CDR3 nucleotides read TGTGCCAGCAGTAGATCGGTACGCGCGGGAGATACGCAGTATTTT.